One and the same sample provided the 21 T cell receptor beta chains below, sequenced in a study of beta chain features in type 1 diabetes. Expressed TCRB transcripts got sequenced, as all isolated RNA was reverse transcribed. Sequencing used immunoSEQ multiplex PCR; TCRdb keeps in-frame clones, though not all of them. The sample lists roughly 140,000 clones; 6.5% to 8.5% were seen once. The material sequenced was central memory CD4+ T cells from blood. These TCRs come from a woman aged 30 to 39 in good health.

J is TRBJ1-1 and V is TRBV19; maybe TRBD1 (6 bases). V lost 7 bases, J lost 1 base, and 16 bases lay in between. Germline values: CDR1 LNHDA, CDR2 SQIVND (reference sequence). This CDR3 region has 15 residues. CDR3 sequence: CASNRAPGRNTEAFF. Written as DNA, the CDR3 is TGTGCCAGTAACAGGGCTCCAGGAAGGAACACTGAAGCTTTCTTT.

CDR3 coding DNA: TGTGCCAGCAGCCCGCCGGGACTAGCGGGGGCGAACACCGGGGAGCTGTTTTTT. Protein sequence: CASSPPGLAGANTGELFF. The chain carries TRBV7-3 and TRBJ2-2, with 14 positions matching TRBD2. Germline trimming cut 5 bases from V and 0 bases from J; bases unmatched to any gene: 5. The V gene's germline CDR1 is SGHTA and CDR2 FQGTGA. The CDR3 extends over 18 amino acids.

The V call is TRBV28, the J call TRBJ2-1; 11 positions agree with TRBD2. Germline V gives CDR1 MDHEN, CDR2 SYDVKM. The CDR3 contains 14 residues. V gave up 9 bases and J gave up 7 bases; unmatched junction bases: 8. This chain's CDR3 is CASSSGREGNEQFF. In DNA, the CDR3 is TGTGCCAGTAGTAGCGGGAGGGAGGGAAATGAGCAGTTCTTC. Full variable domain (remainder filled in from reference TRBV28 and TRBJ2-1): DVKVTQSSRYLVKRTGEKVFLECVQDMDHENMFWYRQDPGLGLRLIYFSYDVKMKEKGDIPEGYSVSREKKERFSLILESASTNQTSMYLCASSSGREGNEQFFGPGTRLTVL.

There are many counts of this clone. The chain recombines TRBV5-4 with TRBJ2-6; TRBD1 matches at 8 bases. This CDR3 has 18 amino acids. The germline CDR1 and CDR2 sequences are SGHNT and YYREEE (reference sequence). With V trimmed by 4 bases and J by 0 bases, 9 bases remained unmatched. The CDR3 here is CASSQDRGGGSGANVLTF. CDR3 coding DNA: TGTGCCAGCAGCCAAGACAGGGGAGGAGGCTCTGGGGCCAACGTCCTGACTTTC.

The rearrangement uses TRBV4-1 and TRBJ2-6; D unresolved. The CDR3 has 15 amino acids. Germline loops: CDR1 MGHRA, CDR2 YSYEKL. Between the trimmed V and J ends, which lost 4 bases and 0 bases, there was a span of 7 bases. CDR3 sequence (DNA): TGCGCCAGCAGCCGGTCAGACTCTGGGGCCAACGTCCTGACTTTC. Amino acid sequence: CASSRSDSGANVLTF.

A few counts support this clone. The chain employs TRBV6-6 and TRBJ2-7; 8 nucleotides line up with TRBD1. CDR1 and CDR2 from the germline V gene are MNHNY and SVGAGI (reference sequence). The CDR3 is 15 residues long. Trimming removed 2 bases from V and 4 bases from J; junction bases left unmatched: 7. The CDR3 bases are TGTGCCAGCAGTTACCCCGGGACAGGTACTTACGAGCAGTACTTC. Amino acid sequence: CASSYPGTGTYEQYF.

The chain has TRBV7-3 and TRBJ2-3; TRBD1 agrees at 7 bases. Trimming cost V 5 bases and J 4 bases; bases outside gene matches: 9. CDR1 and CDR2 (germline): SGHTA, FQGTGA. This CDR3 has 15 residues. CDR3 coding DNA: TGTGCCAGCAGCCAAATGGGGACAGATGCAGATACGCAGTATTTT. It specifies CASSQMGTDADTQYF. Based on the CDR3 plus reference TRBV7-3 and TRBJ2-3, the full variable domain is GAGVSQTPSNKVTEKGKYVELRCDPISGHTALYWYRQSLGQGPEFLIYFQGTGAADDSGLPNDRFFAVRPEGSVSTLKIQRTERGDSAVYLCASSQMGTDADTQYFGPGTRLTVL.

The sample holds many counts of this clone. The V gene is TRBV30, the J gene TRBJ2-7; D gene ambiguous. CDR1 and CDR2 from the germline V gene are GTSNPN and SVGIG (reference sequence). V gave up 2 bases and J gave up 3 bases, with 11 bases separating them. The CDR3 has 13 amino acids. The CDR3 DNA reads as TGTGCCTGGAGTCGCAACACAAACTACGAGCAGTACTTC. Protein sequence: CAWSRNTNYEQYF.

In this sample, this clone turned up a few times. The chain carries TRBV28 and TRBJ2-7, with a weak D call TRBD2 (6 bases). The CDR3 totals 17 residues. Trimming removed 3 bases from V and 2 bases from J, with 20 bases in between. Per the germline V gene, CDR1 is MDHEN and CDR2 is SYDVKM. The CDR3 here is CASSFYGLGSGAYEQYF. In DNA, the CDR3 is TGTGCCAGCAGTTTTTATGGGTTGGGTAGCGGAGCCTACGAGCAGTACTTC.

The rearrangement joins TRBV7-4 to TRBJ2-7; 12 bases are shared with TRBD2. V lost 5 bases and J lost 2; bases outside the gene matches: 7. The CDR3 runs to 16 residues. CDR1 SGHVT and CDR2 SQSDAQ come from the germline V gene. CDR3 amino acids: CASSDTSGRLTYEQYF. The CDR3, as DNA: TGTGCCAGCAGCGACACTAGCGGGAGGCTTACCTACGAGCAGTACTTC.

The rearrangement uses TRBV18 and TRBJ1-2; tentatively, D is TRBD1 (5 bases). The CDR3 length is 13 residues. The V end lost 2 bases, the J end lost 8 bases, and 12 bases lay between the germline ends. Germline CDR1 and CDR2: KGHSH and LQKENI. CDR3 protein: CASSPIQGNGYTF. In nucleotides, the CDR3 is TGTGCCAGCTCACCAATCCAGGGAAACGGCTACACCTTC.

This clone was recorded a few times. The chain combines TRBV7-2 with TRBJ2-7, with 11 bases lining up with TRBD2. This CDR3 has 15 amino acids. Looked up from germline, CDR1 is SGHTA and CDR2 is FQGNSA. Trimming removed 5 bases from V and 7 bases from J; junction bases left unmatched: 10. The CDR3 loop reads CASSRETSGRREQYF. CDR3 DNA: TGTGCCAGCAGCAGAGAAACTAGCGGGAGAAGGGAGCAGTACTTC. Using reference TRBV7-2 and TRBJ2-7 for the parts outside the CDR3, the full variable domain is GAGVSQSPSNKVTEKGKDVELRCDPISGHTALYWYRQSLGQGLEFLIYFQGNSAPDKSGLPSDRFSAERTGGSVSTLTIQRTQQEDSAVYLCASSRETSGRREQYFGPGTRLTVT.

In this sample, this clone turned up a few times. The chain combines TRBV2 with TRBJ1-1; 8 nucleotides line up with TRBD1. The ends lost 7 bases at V and 1 base at J; junction bases unmatched: 14. Germline CDR1 is SNHLY and CDR2 is FYNNEI. The CDR3 is 17 amino acids. CDR3 DNA sequence: TGTGCCAGCAAACAGGGGGAGATTGGCGGATCGAACACTGAAGCTTTCTTT. It yields the protein CASKQGEIGGSNTEAFF.

This rearrangement joins TRBV29-1 to TRBJ1-3, with D possibly matching TRBD1 (5 bases). This CDR3 has 12 residues. Germline V gene sequence: CDR1 SQVTM, CDR2 ANQGSEA. Trimming took off 7 bases at V and 4 bases at J, with 11 bases between the two ends. The CDR3 nucleotides read TGCAGCGCCAGGGTAGAAGGAAACACCATATATTTT. Translated: CSARVEGNTIYF.

J is TRBJ2-2 and V is TRBV7-2; D is possibly TRBD2 (5 bases). V shed 2 bases and J shed 4 bases, with 11 bases lying between them. This CDR3 region has 15 residues. Germline values: CDR1 SGHTA, CDR2 FQGNSA. CDR3 amino acids: CASSLTLAGTGELFF. CDR3 coding DNA: TGTGCCAGCAGCTTAACGCTAGCCGGCACCGGGGAGCTGTTTTTT.

This rearrangement joins TRBV12-5 to TRBJ1-1, with 8 nucleotides matching TRBD1. J gave up 1 base and V 1 base, and 5 bases lay outside the gene matches. CDR1 is LGHNT and CDR2 is FRNRAP in the germline V gene. The CDR3 length is 16 residues. CDR3 protein: CASGLASGGTNTEAFF. CDR3 DNA sequence: TGTGCTAGTGGTTTGGCATCAGGGGGCACGAACACTGAAGCTTTCTTT.

This clone was recorded a few times. The gene calls are TRBV6-5 and TRBJ2-7; 7 positions agree with TRBD1. With 2 bases clipped from V and 1 base from J, the junction kept 8 bases outside the gene matches. Germline loops: CDR1 MNHEY, CDR2 SVGAGI. The CDR3 is made up of 16 amino acids. The CDR3: CASSYRTGTDSYEQYF. Here the CDR3 DNA reads TGTGCCAGCAGTTACCGTACCGGGACAGATTCCTACGAGCAGTACTTC.

The sample holds a few counts of this clone. Other DNA sequences in the same sample also yield this CDR3. The V call is TRBV7-2, the J call TRBJ1-5, with 7 nucleotides matching TRBD1. J was trimmed by 5 bases and V by 5 bases; bases with no gene match: 3. This CDR3 is built from 13 residues. Germline V CDR1 and CDR2: SGHTA, FQGNSA. CDR3 DNA: TGTGCCAGCAGCCGACAGGGAGATCAGCCCCAGCATTTT. Residues: CASSRQGDQPQHF.

This clone was detected a few times. The chain is built from TRBV7-3 and TRBJ1-5, with 7 bases fitting TRBD1. Germline V gene data show CDR1 as SGHTA and CDR2 as FQGTGA. The CDR3 is 13 residues long. With 5 bases clipped from V and 8 bases from J, the junction kept 6 bases outside the gene matches. In nucleotides, the CDR3 is TGTGCCAGCAGCCTATACAGGGGAGAGCCCCAGCATTTT. Translated, it gives CASSLYRGEPQHF. Using reference TRBV7-3 and TRBJ1-5 for the parts outside the CDR3, the full variable domain is GAGVSQTPSNKVTEKGKYVELRCDPISGHTALYWYRQSLGQGPEFLIYFQGTGAADDSGLPNDRFFAVRPEGSVSTLKIQRTERGDSAVYLCASSLYRGEPQHFGDGTRLSIL.

This clone has a handful of counts. The V and J genes are TRBV7-3 and TRBJ2-1, with 11 bases matching TRBD2. The V and J ends lost 3 bases and 9 bases, in that order; junction bases with no gene match: 7. Per germline, CDR1 SGHTA and CDR2 FQGTGA. CDR3 size: 15 residues. In nucleotides, the CDR3 is TGTGCCAGCAGCTTTCTAGCGGGGGGCGAAGGTGAGCAGTTCTTC. Its translation: CASSFLAGGEGEQFF.

This clone came up a few times. This chain uses TRBV7-3 with TRBJ2-1, with 10 bases fitting TRBD2. Unmatched junction bases numbered 4, after V lost 5 bases and J lost 12 bases. Germline V gene lookup returns CDR1 SGHTA and CDR2 FQGTGA. The CDR3 extends over 12 amino acids. The DNA for the CDR3 is TGTGCCAGCAGCACTACTAGCGGGGTGCAGTTCTTC. This codes for CASSTTSGVQFF.